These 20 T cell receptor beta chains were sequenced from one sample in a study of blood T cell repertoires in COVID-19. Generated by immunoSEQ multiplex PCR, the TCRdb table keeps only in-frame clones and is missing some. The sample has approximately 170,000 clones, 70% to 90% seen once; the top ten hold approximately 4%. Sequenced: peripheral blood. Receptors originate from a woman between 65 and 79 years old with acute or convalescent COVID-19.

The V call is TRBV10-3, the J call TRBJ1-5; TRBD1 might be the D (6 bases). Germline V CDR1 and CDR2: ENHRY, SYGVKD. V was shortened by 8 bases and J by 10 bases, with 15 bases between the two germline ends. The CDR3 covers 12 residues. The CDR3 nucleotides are TGTGCCATCGGACAGTCACCTTTTCCCCAGCATTTT. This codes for CAIGQSPFPQHF.

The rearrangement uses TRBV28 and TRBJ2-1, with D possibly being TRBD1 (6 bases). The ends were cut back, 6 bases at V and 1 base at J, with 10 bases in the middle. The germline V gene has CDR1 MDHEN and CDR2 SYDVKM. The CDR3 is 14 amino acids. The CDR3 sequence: CASSSGQSYNEQFF. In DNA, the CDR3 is TGTGCCAGCAGCTCCGGACAGTCCTACAATGAGCAGTTCTTC.

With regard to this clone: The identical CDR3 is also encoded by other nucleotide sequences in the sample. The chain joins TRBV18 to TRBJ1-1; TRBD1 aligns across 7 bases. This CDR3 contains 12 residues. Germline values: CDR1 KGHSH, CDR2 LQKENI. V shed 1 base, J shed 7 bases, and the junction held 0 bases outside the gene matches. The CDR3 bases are TGTGCCAGCTCACCACGACAGGGTGAAGCTTTCTTT. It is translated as CASSPRQGEAFF.

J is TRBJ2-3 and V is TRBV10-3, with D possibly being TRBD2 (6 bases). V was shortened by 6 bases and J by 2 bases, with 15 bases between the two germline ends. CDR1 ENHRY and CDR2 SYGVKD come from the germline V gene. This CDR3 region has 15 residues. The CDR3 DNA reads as TGTGCCATCAGGGGGGGACCAACCTACACAGATACGCAGTATTTT. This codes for CAIRGGPTYTDTQYF.

The CDR3 is CASSLRSGLYNEQFF. CDR3 sequence (DNA): TGTGCCAGCAGCTTGCGTAGCGGATTATACAATGAGCAGTTCTTC. The chain combines TRBV7-9 with TRBJ2-1, with a weak D call TRBD2 (6 bases). Germline CDR1 SEHNR, CDR2 FQNEAQ (reference sequence). The CDR3 has 15 amino acids. V was trimmed by 3 bases and J by 4 bases, leaving 13 bases between them.

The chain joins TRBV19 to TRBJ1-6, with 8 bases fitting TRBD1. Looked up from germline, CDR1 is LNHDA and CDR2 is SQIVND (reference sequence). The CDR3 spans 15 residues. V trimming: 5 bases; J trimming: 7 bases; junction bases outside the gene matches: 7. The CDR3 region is CASSLKRQGNSPLHF. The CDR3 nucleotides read TGTGCCAGTAGTCTAAAGAGACAGGGGAATTCACCCCTCCACTTT.

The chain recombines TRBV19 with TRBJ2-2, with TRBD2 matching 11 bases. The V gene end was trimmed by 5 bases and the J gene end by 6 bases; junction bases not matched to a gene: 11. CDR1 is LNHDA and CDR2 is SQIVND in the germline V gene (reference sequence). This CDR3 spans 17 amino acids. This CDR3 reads CASSSGTSGFTAGELFF. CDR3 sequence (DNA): TGTGCCAGTAGTTCCGGGACTAGCGGCTTTACGGCCGGGGAGCTGTTTTTT.

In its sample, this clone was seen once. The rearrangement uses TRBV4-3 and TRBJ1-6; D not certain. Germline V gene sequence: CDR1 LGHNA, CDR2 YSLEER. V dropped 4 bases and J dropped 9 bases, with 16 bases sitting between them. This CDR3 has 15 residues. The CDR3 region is CASSRDYPDRSPLHF. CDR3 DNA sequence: TGCGCCAGCAGCCGCGACTACCCAGACCGTTCACCCCTCCACTTT.

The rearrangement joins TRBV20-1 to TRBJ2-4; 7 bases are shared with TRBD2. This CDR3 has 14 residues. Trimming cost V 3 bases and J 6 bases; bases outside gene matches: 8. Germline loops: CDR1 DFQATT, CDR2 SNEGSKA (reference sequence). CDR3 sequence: CSASRGRALNIQYF. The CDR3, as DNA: TGCAGTGCTAGTCGTGGGAGGGCCCTAAACATTCAGTACTTC.

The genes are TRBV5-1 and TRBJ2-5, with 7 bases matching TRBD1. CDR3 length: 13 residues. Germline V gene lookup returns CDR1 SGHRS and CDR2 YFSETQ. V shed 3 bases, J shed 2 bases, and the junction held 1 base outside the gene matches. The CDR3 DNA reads TGCGCCAGCAGCTCGGGACAGCAAGAGACCCAGTACTTC. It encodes CASSSGQQETQYF.

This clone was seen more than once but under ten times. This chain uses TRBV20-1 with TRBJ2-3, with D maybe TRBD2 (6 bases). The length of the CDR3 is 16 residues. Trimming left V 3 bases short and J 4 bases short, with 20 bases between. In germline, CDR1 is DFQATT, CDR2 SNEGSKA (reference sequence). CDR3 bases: TGCAGTGCTAGTGCGATAGCGGTAACCCCACCAGATACGCAGTATTTT. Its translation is CSASAIAVTPPDTQYF.

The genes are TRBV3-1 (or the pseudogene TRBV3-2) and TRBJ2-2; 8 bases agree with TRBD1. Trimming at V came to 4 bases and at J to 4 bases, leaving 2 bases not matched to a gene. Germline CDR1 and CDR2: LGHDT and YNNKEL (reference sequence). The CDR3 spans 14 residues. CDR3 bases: TGTGCCAGCAGCCGACAGGGGTCCACCGGGGAGCTGTTTTTT. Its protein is CASSRQGSTGELFF.

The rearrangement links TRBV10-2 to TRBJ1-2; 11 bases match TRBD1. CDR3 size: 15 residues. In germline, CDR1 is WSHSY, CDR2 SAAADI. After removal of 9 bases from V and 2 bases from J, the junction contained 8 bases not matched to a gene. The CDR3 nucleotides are TGCGCCAGTTACGACGGGACAGGGGGGAACTATGGCTACACCTTC. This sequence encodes CASYDGTGGNYGYTF.

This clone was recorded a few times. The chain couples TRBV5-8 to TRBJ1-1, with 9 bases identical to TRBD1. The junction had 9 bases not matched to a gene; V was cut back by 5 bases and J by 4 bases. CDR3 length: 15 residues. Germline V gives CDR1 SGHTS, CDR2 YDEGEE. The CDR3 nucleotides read TGTGCCAGCAGGAGAGACAGGGGGGCCTTCACTGAAGCTTTCTTT. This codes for CASRRDRGAFTEAFF.

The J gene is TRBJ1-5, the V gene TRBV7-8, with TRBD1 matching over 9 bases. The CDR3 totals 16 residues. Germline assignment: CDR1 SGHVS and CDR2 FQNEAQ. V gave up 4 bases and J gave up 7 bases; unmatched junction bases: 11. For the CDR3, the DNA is TGTGCCAGCAGCTCAGGTGGGACAGGGATAGGGCAGCCCCAGCATTTT. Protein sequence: CASSSGGTGIGQPQHF.

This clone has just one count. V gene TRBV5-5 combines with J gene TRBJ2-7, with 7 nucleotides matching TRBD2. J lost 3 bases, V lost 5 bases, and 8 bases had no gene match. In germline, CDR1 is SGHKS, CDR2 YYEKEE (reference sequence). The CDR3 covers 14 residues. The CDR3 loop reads CASRPLRGSYEQYF. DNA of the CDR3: TGTGCCAGCAGGCCGCTCCGCGGGAGCTACGAGCAGTACTTC.

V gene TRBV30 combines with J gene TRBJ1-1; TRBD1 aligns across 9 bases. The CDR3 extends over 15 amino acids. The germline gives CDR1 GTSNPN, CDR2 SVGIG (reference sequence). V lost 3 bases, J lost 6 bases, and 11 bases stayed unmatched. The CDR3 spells CAWRRTGVSVAEAFF. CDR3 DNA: TGTGCCTGGAGGCGGACAGGGGTTTCTGTCGCTGAAGCTTTCTTT.

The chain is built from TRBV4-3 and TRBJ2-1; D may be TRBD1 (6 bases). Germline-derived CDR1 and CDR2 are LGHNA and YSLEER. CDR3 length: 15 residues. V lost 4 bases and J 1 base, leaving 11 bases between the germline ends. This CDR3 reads CASSRGRESYNEQFF. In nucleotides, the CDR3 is TGCGCCAGCAGCCGGGGGCGCGAGTCCTACAATGAGCAGTTCTTC.

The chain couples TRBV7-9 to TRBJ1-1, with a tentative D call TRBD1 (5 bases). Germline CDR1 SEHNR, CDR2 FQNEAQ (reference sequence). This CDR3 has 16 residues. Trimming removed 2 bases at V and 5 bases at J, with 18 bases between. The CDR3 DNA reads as TGTGCCAGCAGCTTAAGCCACGGGACGGCGGGGACTGAAGCTTTCTTT. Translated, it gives CASSLSHGTAGTEAFF.

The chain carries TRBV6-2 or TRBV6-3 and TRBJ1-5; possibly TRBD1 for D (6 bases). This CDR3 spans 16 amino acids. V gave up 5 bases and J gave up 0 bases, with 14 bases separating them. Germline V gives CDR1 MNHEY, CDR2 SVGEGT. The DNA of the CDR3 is TGTGCCAGCAGTGGGGTGGGGGCTACTAGCAATCAGCCCCAGCATTTT. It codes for CASSGVGATSNQPQHF.